The rows below give T cell receptor beta chains drawn from one sample of a study of vaccination and CD4 T cells after COVID-19. Using its own MiXCR run on the PCR reads, TCRdb lists one record per CDR3 protein. Altogether 9,900 or so distinct CDR3 sequences are present, around 60% being singletons, with the ten largest covering roughly 25%. No antigen is known for these receptors. The sample was CD4+ T cells from blood, cultured in vitro. The receptors derive from a human donor who had recovered from COVID-19. Each CDR3 is given with its conserved first and last residue. Fields, in order: CDR3 protein, CDR3 DNA, D gene, V gene, clone size, J gene. D genes are given only for firm matches. Clone size is given for some rows only: seen once, a few or many times, or a class if the clone is expanded.

CDR3: CASSLGGSGPPLHF
DNA: TGTGCCAGCAGCTTGGGGGGGAGTGGGCCACCCCTCCACTTT
D: .
V: TRBV5-4
size: .
J: TRBJ1-6

CDR3: CASRPGGVITDTQYF
DNA: TGTGCCAGCAGACCAGGGGGCGTTATCACAGATACGCAGTATTTT
D: TRBD1
V: TRBV28
size: .
J: TRBJ2-3

CDR3: CSAAGTLGNEQFF
DNA: TGCAGTGCAGCCGGGACTTTAGGTAATGAGCAGTTCTTC
D: .
V: TRBV20-1
size: .
J: TRBJ2-1

CDR3: CSAHEGTGRYEQYF
DNA: TGCAGTGCTCACGAGGGGACAGGGAGGTACGAGCAGTACTTC
D: TRBD1
V: TRBV20-1
size: few
J: TRBJ2-7

CDR3: CASSRTSGHNEQFF
DNA: TGTGCCAGCAGCCGGACTAGCGGTCACAATGAGCAGTTCTTC
D: TRBD2
V: TRBV2
size: .
J: TRBJ2-1

CDR3: CASNRLAGVNEQFF
DNA: TGTGCCAGCAACCGACTAGCGGGAGTCAATGAGCAGTTCTTC
D: .
V: TRBV21-1
size: .
J: TRBJ2-1

CDR3: CSASPGPQGSEQYF
DNA: TGCAGTGCTAGTCCGGGCCCTCAGGGGAGCGAGCAGTACTTC
D: .
V: TRBV20-1
size: few
J: TRBJ2-7

CDR3: CAISEKAANEKLFF
DNA: TGTGCCATCAGTGAAAAGGCAGCGAACGAAAAACTGTTTTTT
D: .
V: TRBV10-3
size: few
J: TRBJ1-4

CDR3: CASSDPRAPGTQYF
DNA: TGTGCCAGCAGCGACCCCCGTGCCCCGGGTACGCAGTATTTT
D: .
V: TRBV7-3
size: .
J: TRBJ2-3

CDR3: CASRRNRGTGGLVAGETQYF
DNA: TGTGCCAGCAGGCGGAACCGAGGGACAGGGGGCCTGGTAGCCGGGGAGACCCAGTACTTC
D: TRBD1
V: TRBV7-2
size: .
J: TRBJ2-5

CDR3: CASSSTGGRNQPQHF
DNA: TGTGCCAGCAGTTCTACAGGGGGAAGAAATCAGCCCCAGCATTTT
D: TRBD1
V: TRBV6-5
size: .
J: TRBJ1-5

CDR3: CASSYRAVAGNQPQHF
DNA: TGTGCCAGTAGTTATAGGGCTGTGGCGGGCAATCAGCCCCAGCATTTT
D: .
V: TRBV19
size: .
J: TRBJ1-5

CDR3: CASSFPGIRQPQHF
DNA: TGTGCCAGCAGTTTTCCCGGCATCCGTCAGCCCCAGCATTTT
D: .
V: TRBV12-3/TRBV12-4
size: .
J: TRBJ1-5

CDR3: CASSKITGPGDYYGYTF
DNA: TGTGCCAGTAGCAAAATAACGGGACCGGGGGACTACTATGGCTACACCTTC
D: .
V: TRBV19
size: .
J: TRBJ1-2

CDR3: CASSYSTLGNSPLHF
DNA: TGTGCCAGCAGTTACTCCACCCTGGGTAATTCACCCCTCCACTTT
D: .
V: TRBV6-5
size: .
J: TRBJ1-6

CDR3: CASSKGGLTNEQLF
DNA: TGTGCCAGCAGCAAGGGGGGGTTGACGAATGAGCAGCTCTTC
D: .
V: TRBV11-3
size: .
J: TRBJ2-1

CDR3: CSANKRTGLDNTGELFF
DNA: TGCAGTGCTAATAAGCGGACGGGACTAGATAACACCGGGGAGCTGTTTTTT
D: TRBD2
V: TRBV20-1
size: .
J: TRBJ2-2

CDR3: CSAISGTRDTQYF
DNA: TGCAGTGCTATAAGCGGGACTCGAGATACGCAGTATTTT
D: TRBD2
V: TRBV20-1
size: few
J: TRBJ2-3

CDR3: CASSPGAENGGYTF
DNA: TGTGCCAGCAGTCCCGGAGCCGAGAATGGCGGCTACACCTTC
D: .
V: TRBV28
size: .
J: TRBJ1-2

CDR3: CASSFWGQGYQPQHF
DNA: TGTGCCAGCAGTTTTTGGGGACAGGGGTATCAGCCCCAGCATTTT
D: TRBD1
V: TRBV12-3/TRBV12-4
size: once
J: TRBJ1-5

CDR3: CASSLGGTGDSGANVLTF
DNA: TGTGCCAGCAGCTTAGGGGGGACAGGGGACTCTGGGGCCAACGTCCTGACTTTC
D: TRBD1
V: TRBV7-9
size: .
J: TRBJ2-6

CDR3: CAISAPGIRYGYTF
DNA: TGTGCCATCAGTGCTCCAGGGATAAGATATGGCTACACCTTC
D: .
V: TRBV10-3
size: .
J: TRBJ1-2

CDR3: CASSYFSYEQYF
DNA: TGTGCCAGCAGTTACTTCTCCTACGAGCAGTACTTC
D: .
V: TRBV6-5
size: .
J: TRBJ2-7

CDR3: CSARDRTSGEVEQYF
DNA: TGCAGTGCTAGAGATCGCACTAGCGGCGAAGTCGAGCAGTACTTC
D: TRBD2
V: TRBV20-1
size: .
J: TRBJ2-7

CDR3: CASSLVGTSDYEQYF
DNA: TGTGCCAGCAGCTTAGTTGGGACTAGCGATTACGAGCAGTACTTC
D: TRBD2
V: TRBV7-9
size: .
J: TRBJ2-7

CDR3: CASSLVGGKSYEQYF
DNA: TGTGCCAGCAGCTTAGTGGGGGGCAAGAGTTACGAGCAGTACTTC
D: .
V: TRBV7-9
size: few
J: TRBJ2-7

CDR3: CASSSGTANTEAFF
DNA: TGTGCCAGCAGTTCGGGGACCGCGAACACTGAAGCTTTCTTT
D: .
V: TRBV6-5
size: .
J: TRBJ1-1